Given below is one T cell receptor (beta chain) in context. The antigen is unknown. Sequenced by immunoSEQ multiplex PCR; TCRdb stores in-frame clones only, minus some. The data show 95,000 to 150,000 clones, around 85% seen once. The data stem from a study of T cell responses to AZD1222 COVID-19 vaccine. Whole-study results and caveats: When two AZD1222 doses had been given, Spike-specific TCR breadth and depth rose. As reported, nearly half of all spike-specific TCRs target variant regions that are unmutated.

CDR1 is SGDLS and CDR2 is YYNGEE in the germline V gene. V dropped 0 bases and J dropped 4 bases, with 15 bases sitting between them. CDR3 length: 16 amino acids. The specimen was peripheral blood, collected on day 0 of AZD1222 vaccination. The V gene is TRBV9, the J gene TRBJ2-3, with a weak D call TRBD1 (6 bases). This TCR derives from an adult in good health. CDR3 loop: CASSVGMGATADTQYF. DNA for the CDR3: TGTGCCAGCAGCGTAGGGATGGGGGCTACCGCAGATACGCAGTATTTT.